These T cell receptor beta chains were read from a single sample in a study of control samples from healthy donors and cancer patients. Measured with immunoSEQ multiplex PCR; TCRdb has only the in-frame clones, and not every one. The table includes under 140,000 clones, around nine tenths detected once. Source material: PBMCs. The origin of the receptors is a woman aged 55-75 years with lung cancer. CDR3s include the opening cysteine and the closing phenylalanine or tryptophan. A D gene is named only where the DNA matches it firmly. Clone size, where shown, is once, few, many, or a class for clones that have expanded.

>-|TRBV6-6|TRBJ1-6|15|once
TGTGCCAGCAGTTACTCGACACGGGGAAATTCACCCCTCCACTTT
CASSYSTRGNSPLHF
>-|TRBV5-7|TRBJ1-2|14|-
TGTGCCAGCAGCCGTATAGACTTAGGGAGGGACAATAACTTC
CASSRIDLGRDNNF
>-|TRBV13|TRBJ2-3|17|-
TGTGCCAGCAGCCTGCTTGGGGGGGGCCTTTTACCAGATACGCAGTATTTT
CASSLLGGGLLPDTQYF
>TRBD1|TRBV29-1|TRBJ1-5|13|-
TGCAGCGGGGGGACAGGGCCTAATCAGCCCCAGCATTTT
CSGGTGPNQPQHF
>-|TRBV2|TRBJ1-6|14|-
TGTGCCAGCAGTGTGGACAGAGGAAATTCACCCCTCCACTTT
CASSVDRGNSPLHF
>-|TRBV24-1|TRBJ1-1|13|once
TGTGCCACCAGTGATTCCGGTAACACTGAAGCTTTCTTT
CATSDSGNTEAFF
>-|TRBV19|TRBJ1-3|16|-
TGTGCCAGTAGTATCGCGGGGGATCTCTCTGGAAACACCATATATTTT
CASSIAGDLSGNTIYF
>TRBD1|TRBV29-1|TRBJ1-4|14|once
TGCAGCGTGAAGGTAGGGGGCTTGGCTGAAAAACTGTTTTTT
CSVKVGGLAEKLFF
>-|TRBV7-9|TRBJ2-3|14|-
TGTGCCAGCAGCTTCGCAGGTCAGTTAGATACGCAGTATTTT
CASSFAGQLDTQYF
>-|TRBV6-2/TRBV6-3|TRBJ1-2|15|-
TGTGCCAGCAGTTACTTGGGACAAGGGATCTATGGCTACACCTTC
CASSYLGQGIYGYTF
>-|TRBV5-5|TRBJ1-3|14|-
TGTGCCAGCAGCGGCCGCCGGCTTCGAAACACCATATATTTT
CASSGRRLRNTIYF
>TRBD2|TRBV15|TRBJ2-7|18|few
TGTGCCACCAGGGCCGGGACTAGCGGGAGGAAGAGCTCCTACGAGCAGTACTTC
CATRAGTSGRKSSYEQYF
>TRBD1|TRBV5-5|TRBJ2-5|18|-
TGTGCCAGCAGCTCGAAGAGCCCCGGGACAGGGGGCCGAGAGACCCAGTACTTC
CASSSKSPGTGGRETQYF
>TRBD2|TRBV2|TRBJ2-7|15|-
TGTGCCAGCAGTCCGCGGACTAGCGGGACCTACGAGCAGTACTTC
CASSPRTSGTYEQYF
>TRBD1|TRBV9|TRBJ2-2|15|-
TGTGCCAGCAGCGTAGCGGACAGGCCCCCCGGGGAGCTGTTTTTT
CASSVADRPPGELFF
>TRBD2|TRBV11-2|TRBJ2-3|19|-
TGTGCCAGCAGCTTCAGACCCCTTCGACTAGCGAGTAGCACAGATACGCAGTATTTT
CASSFRPLRLASSTDTQYF
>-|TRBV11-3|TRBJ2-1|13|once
TGTGCCAGCAGCCCCCGGGACTACAATGAGCAGTTCTTC
CASSPRDYNEQFF
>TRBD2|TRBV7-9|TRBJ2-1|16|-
TGTGCCAGCAGCACCCGACTAGCGGAGCCCTACAATGAGCAGTTCTTC
CASSTRLAEPYNEQFF
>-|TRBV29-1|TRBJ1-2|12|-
TGCAGCGTTGACGGGGCAGGCTATGGCTACACCTTC
CSVDGAGYGYTF
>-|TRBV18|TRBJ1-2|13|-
TGTGCCAGCTCACCTCGGGACGATTCTGGCTACACCTTC
CASSPRDDSGYTF
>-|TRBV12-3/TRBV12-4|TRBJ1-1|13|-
TGTGCCAGCAGTTTAAGTCCGGATGGTGAAGCTTTCTTT
CASSLSPDGEAFF
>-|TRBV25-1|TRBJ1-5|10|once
TGTGCCAGCAGTGAAAGGGCTCAGCATTTT
CASSERAQHF
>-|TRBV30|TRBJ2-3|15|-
TGTGCCTGCCAGATGTCCGGGACGCACACAGATACGCAGTATTTT
CACQMSGTHTDTQYF
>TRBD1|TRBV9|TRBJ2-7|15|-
TGTGCCAGCAGCGTAGAGGGACAGGGGATATACGAGCAGTACTTC
CASSVEGQGIYEQYF
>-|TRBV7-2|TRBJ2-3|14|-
TGTGCCAGCAGCTTCCGGGGTGGTAGGGATACGCAGTATTTT
CASSFRGGRDTQYF
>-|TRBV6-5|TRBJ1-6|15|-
TGTGCCAGCAGTTACTCTCCAGGGGCAGGCTCACCCCTCCACTTT
CASSYSPGAGSPLHF
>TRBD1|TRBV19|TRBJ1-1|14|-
TGTGCCAGTAGACGGACAGGGGTCAACACTGAAGCTTTCTTT
CASRRTGVNTEAFF
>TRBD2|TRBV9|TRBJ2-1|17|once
TGTGCCAGCAGCGGTACCACTAGCGGGAGGGCCTACAATGAGCAGTTCTTC
CASSGTTSGRAYNEQFF
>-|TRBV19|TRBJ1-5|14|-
TGTGCCAGTAGTCCACAGGGTGGTAATCAGCCCCAGCATTTT
CASSPQGGNQPQHF
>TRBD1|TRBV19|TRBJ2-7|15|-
TGTGCCAGTAGTCCCGGGACAGGGCGACTTTACGAGCAGTACTTC
CASSPGTGRLYEQYF
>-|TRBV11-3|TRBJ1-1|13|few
TGTGCCAGCAGCTCCCCAAGGTTACCCGAAGCTTTCTTT
CASSSPRLPEAFF